This entry lists 6 T cell receptor beta chains sequenced from one sample in a study of T-cell reconstitution after alpha-beta-depleted transplantation in children. TCRbeta library preparation incorporated unique molecular identifiers. TCRdb passed the PCR reads through MiXCR, listing each CDR3 protein once. The table lists some 530,000 distinct CDR3 sequences, around 12% of them singletons. The sample in question was PBMCs from the stem cell graft donor, obtained from the stem cell graft. These receptors were obtained from a human donor who donated a stem cell graft to a child with combined immunodeficiency.

The V and J genes are TRBV3-1 and TRBJ2-1, with D perhaps TRBD2 (6 bases). Germline CDR1 LGHDT, CDR2 YNNKEL (reference sequence). The ends were cut back, 1 base at V and 5 bases at J, with 18 bases in the middle. The CDR3 covers 17 residues. Written as DNA, the CDR3 is TGTGCCAGCAGCCAAGTCAACGGCTGGCCGGGGGACAATGAGCAGTTCTTC. This gives the protein CASSQVNGWPGDNEQFF.

This chain joins TRBV20-1 and TRBJ2-3; D perhaps matches TRBD2 (6 bases). Germline lookup yields CDR1 DFQATT and CDR2 SNEGSKA (reference sequence). The CDR3 extends over 12 amino acids. With 1 base removed from V and 5 bases from J, the gap between germline ends came to 7 bases. CDR3 sequence reads: CSARVGGDTQYF. CDR3 DNA: TGCAGTGCTAGAGTGGGGGGAGATACGCAGTATTTT.

There are a few counts of this clonotype. J is TRBJ1-1 and V is TRBV6-1; D possibly corresponds to TRBD1 (5 bases). This CDR3 is 14 amino acids long. V lost 6 bases to trimming and J lost 6 bases, with 17 bases between them. In germline, CDR1 is MNHNS, CDR2 SASEGT. CDR3 in DNA: TGTGCCAGCAGCCCAACACCCGGGGGAGCTGAAGCTTTCTTT. This translates into CASSPTPGGAEAFF.

This clonotype was detected a few times. The chain recombines TRBV10-3 with TRBJ2-2, with 7 bases matching TRBD2. Germline lookup yields CDR1 ENHRY and CDR2 SYGVKD. The CDR3 covers 16 residues. With V trimmed by 5 bases and J by 5 bases, 11 bases remained unmatched. The CDR3 here is CAISPGGRSGTGELFF. The CDR3 DNA sequence: TGTGCCATCAGTCCCGGGGGGAGATCGGGGACCGGGGAGCTGTTTTTT.

The chain links TRBV5-1 to TRBJ1-1, with a tentative D call TRBD1 (6 bases). The V and J ends lost 2 bases and 1 base respectively, with 12 bases between them. Germline CDR1 reads SGHRS; CDR2 reads YFSETQ. The CDR3 has 15 residues. CDR3 amino acids: CASSLRSGENTEAFF. As DNA, the CDR3 is TGCGCCAGCAGCTTACGCTCAGGGGAGAACACTGAAGCTTTCTTT.

The sample holds a few counts of this clonotype. The chain joins TRBV4-1 to TRBJ2-3; D ambiguous. This CDR3 is built from 15 residues. Germline V gives CDR1 MGHRA, CDR2 YSYEKL. V lost 4 bases and J 6 bases, leaving 17 bases between the germline ends. The DNA of the CDR3 is TGCGCCAGCAGCCGAGTGATCCTAAGGCTGGATACGCAGTATTTT. Its translation: CASSRVILRLDTQYF.